These T cell receptor beta chains were read from a single sample in a study of OX40 agonist ivuxolimab in advanced cancers. Only in-frame clones appear in the TCRdb table, and some are missing; sequencing was by immunoSEQ multiplex PCR. The sample consists of 23,000 or so clones, roughly three quarters of them appearing once. Material: CD4+ or CD8+ T cells sorted from blood, obtained in a trial of the OX40 agonist ivuxolimab. The receptors shown here come from an adult with an advanced solid tumor such as melanoma, head and neck, liver or kidney cancer. The CDR3 runs from the conserved cysteine through the conserved F or W. The order of the fields is D gene, V gene, clone size, CDR3 length, J gene, CDR3 DNA, CDR3 protein. D genes are given only for firm matches. Part of the rows lack a size; the others show once, few, many or a class for expanded clones.

D gene: TRBD2; V gene: TRBV6-5; clone size: -; CDR3 length: 14; J gene: TRBJ2-7; CDR3 DNA: TGTGCCAGCAGAACTAGCGGGAGTGCGTACGAGCAGTACTTC; CDR3 protein: CASRTSGSAYEQYF
D gene: TRBD1; V gene: TRBV5-1; clone size: -; CDR3 length: 15; J gene: TRBJ1-4; CDR3 DNA: TGCGCCAGCAGCTTACGGACAGGAGGCCTCGAAAAACTGTTTTTT; CDR3 protein: CASSLRTGGLEKLFF
D gene: -; V gene: TRBV7-2; clone size: few; CDR3 length: 14; J gene: TRBJ2-3; CDR3 DNA: TGTGCCAGCAGCTTACGGAGGCAAGGGGGAACGCAGTATTTT; CDR3 protein: CASSLRRQGGTQYF
D gene: -; V gene: TRBV10-3; clone size: few; CDR3 length: 12; J gene: TRBJ2-7; CDR3 DNA: TGTGCCATCAGTGACAGGTCCTACGAGCAGTACTTC; CDR3 protein: CAISDRSYEQYF
D gene: -; V gene: TRBV4-1; clone size: -; CDR3 length: 13; J gene: TRBJ1-6; CDR3 DNA: TGCGCCAGCAGCCAAGATACGTCTTCACCCCTCCACTTT; CDR3 protein: CASSQDTSSPLHF
D gene: TRBD1; V gene: TRBV18; clone size: -; CDR3 length: 13; J gene: TRBJ2-2; CDR3 DNA: TGTGCCAGCTCATCGGGACAGGGCTGGGAGCTGTTTTTT; CDR3 protein: CASSSGQGWELFF
D gene: -; V gene: TRBV30; clone size: once; CDR3 length: 13; J gene: TRBJ2-1; CDR3 DNA: TGTGCCTGGAGTAGGGACTTGTACAATGAGCAGTTCTTC; CDR3 protein: CAWSRDLYNEQFF
D gene: TRBD2; V gene: TRBV9; clone size: once; CDR3 length: 15; J gene: TRBJ2-7; CDR3 DNA: TGTGCCAGCAGCCCACGACTAGCGGGAGTGTACGAGCAGTACTTC; CDR3 protein: CASSPRLAGVYEQYF
D gene: -; V gene: TRBV30; clone size: -; CDR3 length: 14; J gene: TRBJ1-3; CDR3 DNA: TGTGCCTGGAGTGTAGAACGGTCTGGAAACACCATATATTTT; CDR3 protein: CAWSVERSGNTIYF
D gene: -; V gene: TRBV28; clone size: -; CDR3 length: 12; J gene: TRBJ2-2; CDR3 DNA: TGTGCCAGCAGTTCCGGACAGGGGGAGCTGTTTTTT; CDR3 protein: CASSSGQGELFF
D gene: TRBD1; V gene: TRBV5-5; clone size: -; CDR3 length: 14; J gene: TRBJ1-1; CDR3 DNA: TGTGCCAGCAGCTTAACAGGGGGCAAAACTGAAGCTTTCTTT; CDR3 protein: CASSLTGGKTEAFF
D gene: -; V gene: TRBV5-1; clone size: few; CDR3 length: 12; J gene: TRBJ1-1; CDR3 DNA: TGCGCCAGCAGCAGGGTAAACACTGAAGCTTTCTTT; CDR3 protein: CASSRVNTEAFF
D gene: -; V gene: TRBV11-2; clone size: -; CDR3 length: 14; J gene: TRBJ2-1; CDR3 DNA: TGTGCCAGCAGCTTGGGGTCGGCCTACGATGAGCAGTTCTTC; CDR3 protein: CASSLGSAYDEQFF
D gene: -; V gene: TRBV27; clone size: -; CDR3 length: 14; J gene: TRBJ2-5; CDR3 DNA: TGTGCCAGCAGCCCGTGGGGACGTAAAGAGACCCAGTACTTC; CDR3 protein: CASSPWGRKETQYF
D gene: -; V gene: TRBV4-3; clone size: -; CDR3 length: 16; J gene: TRBJ1-2; CDR3 DNA: TGCGCCAGCAGCCAAGATCGTTCGGGACCCTACTATGGCTACACCTTC; CDR3 protein: CASSQDRSGPYYGYTF
D gene: -; V gene: TRBV2; clone size: -; CDR3 length: 14; J gene: TRBJ2-5; CDR3 DNA: TGTGCCAGCAGTCACTACGGGGCAGAGGAGACCCAGTACTTC; CDR3 protein: CASSHYGAEETQYF
D gene: -; V gene: TRBV23-1; clone size: -; CDR3 length: 16; J gene: TRBJ1-4; CDR3 DNA: TGCGCCAGCAGTCCAAGGGTACCGACAACTAATGAAAAACTGTTTTTT; CDR3 protein: CASSPRVPTTNEKLFF
D gene: -; V gene: TRBV6-5; clone size: -; CDR3 length: 15; J gene: TRBJ2-1; CDR3 DNA: TGTGCCAGCACTCCTACGGGGAGGTCCTACAATGAGCAGTTCTTC; CDR3 protein: CASTPTGRSYNEQFF
D gene: -; V gene: TRBV6-5; clone size: few; CDR3 length: 15; J gene: TRBJ2-4; CDR3 DNA: TGTGCCAGCAGTTACTCAAGGCAGGGTCGAAACATTCAGTACTTC; CDR3 protein: CASSYSRQGRNIQYF
D gene: -; V gene: TRBV7-9; clone size: -; CDR3 length: 13; J gene: TRBJ1-2; CDR3 DNA: TGTGCCAGCAGCTTAGATGGAGGGGGAGGCTACACCTTC; CDR3 protein: CASSLDGGGGYTF
D gene: -; V gene: TRBV5-1; clone size: -; CDR3 length: 11; J gene: TRBJ2-7; CDR3 DNA: TGCGCCAGCAGCGGCTTATACGAGCAGTACTTC; CDR3 protein: CASSGLYEQYF
D gene: TRBD1; V gene: TRBV10-3; clone size: -; CDR3 length: 14; J gene: TRBJ2-5; CDR3 DNA: TGTGCCATCAGTGAAGGAGGACAGGCTCCGACCCAGTACTTC; CDR3 protein: CAISEGGQAPTQYF
D gene: TRBD2; V gene: TRBV5-5; clone size: -; CDR3 length: 15; J gene: TRBJ2-3; CDR3 DNA: TGTGCCAGCAGCTTGGCCCTGACTAGCGGATCTACGCAGTATTTT; CDR3 protein: CASSLALTSGSTQYF
D gene: TRBD2; V gene: TRBV7-9; clone size: -; CDR3 length: 16; J gene: TRBJ2-2; CDR3 DNA: TGTGCCAGCAGCCCCGGACTAGCGGGGACTCGCGGGGAGCTGTTTTTT; CDR3 protein: CASSPGLAGTRGELFF
D gene: -; V gene: TRBV7-2; clone size: -; CDR3 length: 15; J gene: TRBJ2-6; CDR3 DNA: TGTGCCAGCAGCGCGATTGGAGGTGGGGCCAACGTCCTGACTTTC; CDR3 protein: CASSAIGGGANVLTF
D gene: TRBD1; V gene: TRBV7-9; clone size: -; CDR3 length: 14; J gene: TRBJ1-4; CDR3 DNA: TGTGCCAGCAGCCCTCGACAGGGGACTGAAAAACTGTTTTTT; CDR3 protein: CASSPRQGTEKLFF
D gene: -; V gene: TRBV18; clone size: -; CDR3 length: 17; J gene: TRBJ1-4; CDR3 DNA: TGTGCCAGCTCACCCGTCTTCCAGACACCACTGAATGAAAAACTGTTTTTT; CDR3 protein: CASSPVFQTPLNEKLFF
D gene: TRBD1; V gene: TRBV19; clone size: -; CDR3 length: 15; J gene: TRBJ1-6; CDR3 DNA: TGTGCCAGTAGTATTCAGGGGGCGCAAGATTCACCCCTCCACTTT; CDR3 protein: CASSIQGAQDSPLHF
D gene: TRBD2; V gene: TRBV28; clone size: -; CDR3 length: 17; J gene: TRBJ2-3; CDR3 DNA: TGTGCCAGCAGTACGCCCTACGGACTAGCGGACACAGATACGCAGTATTTT; CDR3 protein: CASSTPYGLADTDTQYF
D gene: -; V gene: TRBV5-4; clone size: -; CDR3 length: 11; J gene: TRBJ2-5; CDR3 DNA: TGTGCCAGCAGCTCCCGAGAGACCCAGTACTTC; CDR3 protein: CASSSRETQYF
D gene: TRBD2; V gene: TRBV7-3; clone size: -; CDR3 length: 14; J gene: TRBJ2-7; CDR3 DNA: TGTGCCAGCAGCCTGAGCGGGGGTTCCTACGAGCAGTACTTC; CDR3 protein: CASSLSGGSYEQYF
D gene: TRBD1; V gene: TRBV4-1; clone size: once; CDR3 length: 15; J gene: TRBJ1-2; CDR3 DNA: TGCGCCAGCAGCCAAGCCAAGGAGGGGGCCTATGGCTACACCTTC; CDR3 protein: CASSQAKEGAYGYTF
D gene: TRBD2; V gene: TRBV11-2; clone size: -; CDR3 length: 13; J gene: TRBJ2-5; CDR3 DNA: TGTGCCAGCAGGGGACTAGCCCAAGAGACCCAGTACTTC; CDR3 protein: CASRGLAQETQYF
D gene: -; V gene: TRBV11-1; clone size: -; CDR3 length: 13; J gene: TRBJ2-7; CDR3 DNA: TGTGCCAGCAGCTCACAGGGTGGCTACGAGCAGTACTTC; CDR3 protein: CASSSQGGYEQYF
D gene: -; V gene: TRBV28; clone size: -; CDR3 length: 16; J gene: TRBJ2-3; CDR3 DNA: TGTGCCAGCACCCCAAAGACCTCAATTAGCACAGATACGCAGTATTTT; CDR3 protein: CASTPKTSISTDTQYF
D gene: -; V gene: TRBV18; clone size: -; CDR3 length: 15; J gene: TRBJ2-7; CDR3 DNA: TGTGCCAGCTCACCCAGGGCCGTGGCAGGCTACGAGCAGTACTTC; CDR3 protein: CASSPRAVAGYEQYF
D gene: -; V gene: TRBV5-4; clone size: -; CDR3 length: 13; J gene: TRBJ2-7; CDR3 DNA: TGTGCCAGCAGCACGGTGCCGGAGGGCGAGCAGTACTTC; CDR3 protein: CASSTVPEGEQYF
D gene: -; V gene: TRBV11-2; clone size: once; CDR3 length: 13; J gene: TRBJ2-3; CDR3 DNA: TGTGCCAGCAGAACAACGGGCACAGATACGCAGTATTTT; CDR3 protein: CASRTTGTDTQYF
D gene: -; V gene: TRBV4-3; clone size: -; CDR3 length: 15; J gene: TRBJ1-4; CDR3 DNA: TGCGCCAGCAGCCAAGAGCAGCGACGGAATGAAAAACTGTTTTTT; CDR3 protein: CASSQEQRRNEKLFF
D gene: -; V gene: TRBV6-1; clone size: few; CDR3 length: 15; J gene: TRBJ2-7; CDR3 DNA: TGTGCCAGCAGTGAAGGGCCAGCCCTTGACTACGAGCAGTACTTC; CDR3 protein: CASSEGPALDYEQYF
D gene: -; V gene: TRBV10-3; clone size: few; CDR3 length: 12; J gene: TRBJ1-1; CDR3 DNA: TGTGCCATCAGTGAACGGAACACTGAAGCTTTCTTT; CDR3 protein: CAISERNTEAFF
D gene: TRBD2; V gene: TRBV15; clone size: -; CDR3 length: 15; J gene: TRBJ2-7; CDR3 DNA: TGTGCCACCAGCATCCGAGCGGGAGGGCTCTACGAGCAGTACTTC; CDR3 protein: CATSIRAGGLYEQYF
D gene: -; V gene: TRBV5-1; clone size: -; CDR3 length: 16; J gene: TRBJ1-5; CDR3 DNA: TGCGCCAGCAGCTTGAACTGGAGGGTAGTACCTCAGCCCCAGCATTTT; CDR3 protein: CASSLNWRVVPQPQHF